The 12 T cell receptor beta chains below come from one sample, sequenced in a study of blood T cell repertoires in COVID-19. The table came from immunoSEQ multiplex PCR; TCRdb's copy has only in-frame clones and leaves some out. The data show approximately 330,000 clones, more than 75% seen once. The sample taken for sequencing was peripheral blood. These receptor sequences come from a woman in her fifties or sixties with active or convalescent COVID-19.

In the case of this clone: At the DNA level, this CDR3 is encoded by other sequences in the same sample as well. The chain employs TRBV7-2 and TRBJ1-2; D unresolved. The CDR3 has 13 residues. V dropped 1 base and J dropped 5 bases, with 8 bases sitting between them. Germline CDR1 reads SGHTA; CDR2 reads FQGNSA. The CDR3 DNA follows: TGTGCCAGCAGCTTAGACAGAGAATATGGCTACACCTTC. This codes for CASSLDREYGYTF.

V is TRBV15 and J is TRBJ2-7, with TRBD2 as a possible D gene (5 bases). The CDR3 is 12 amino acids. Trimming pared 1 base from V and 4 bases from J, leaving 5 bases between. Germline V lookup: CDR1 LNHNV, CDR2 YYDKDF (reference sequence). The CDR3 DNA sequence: TGTGCCACCAGCAGAGGAGGGTACGAGCAGTACTTC. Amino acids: CATSRGGYEQYF.

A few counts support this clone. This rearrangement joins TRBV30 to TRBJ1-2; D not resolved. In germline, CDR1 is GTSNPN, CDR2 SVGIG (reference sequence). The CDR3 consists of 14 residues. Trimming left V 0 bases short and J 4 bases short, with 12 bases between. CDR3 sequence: CAWSVNQVPYGYTF. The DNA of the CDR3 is TGTGCCTGGAGTGTAAACCAGGTGCCCTATGGCTACACCTTC.

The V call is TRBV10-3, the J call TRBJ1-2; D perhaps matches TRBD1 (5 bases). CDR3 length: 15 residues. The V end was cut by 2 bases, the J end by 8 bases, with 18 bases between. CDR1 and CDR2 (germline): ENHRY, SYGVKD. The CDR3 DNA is TGTGCCATCAGTGAGCCCTCTTGGGACTTGGGGGGCTACACCTTC. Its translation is CAISEPSWDLGGYTF.

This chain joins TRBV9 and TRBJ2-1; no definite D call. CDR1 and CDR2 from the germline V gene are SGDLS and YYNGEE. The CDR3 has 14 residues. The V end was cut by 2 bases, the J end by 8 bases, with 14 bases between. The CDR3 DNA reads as TGTGCCAGCAGCGTCCTTCCAAGGCAGGATGAGCAGTTCTTC. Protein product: CASSVLPRQDEQFF.

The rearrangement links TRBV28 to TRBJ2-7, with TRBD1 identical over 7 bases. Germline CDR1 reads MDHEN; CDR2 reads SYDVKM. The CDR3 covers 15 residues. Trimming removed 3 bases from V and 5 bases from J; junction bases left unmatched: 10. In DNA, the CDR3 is TGTGCCAGCAGTTTTTTTTCTCGACAGGGCGACGAGCAGTACTTC. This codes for CASSFFSRQGDEQYF.

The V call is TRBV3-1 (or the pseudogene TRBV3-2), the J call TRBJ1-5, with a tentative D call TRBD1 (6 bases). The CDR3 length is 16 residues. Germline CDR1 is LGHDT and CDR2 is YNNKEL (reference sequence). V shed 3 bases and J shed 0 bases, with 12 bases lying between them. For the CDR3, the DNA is TGTGCCAGCAGCCAGATGGACAGAAGTAGCAATCAGCCCCAGCATTTT. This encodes CASSQMDRSSNQPQHF.

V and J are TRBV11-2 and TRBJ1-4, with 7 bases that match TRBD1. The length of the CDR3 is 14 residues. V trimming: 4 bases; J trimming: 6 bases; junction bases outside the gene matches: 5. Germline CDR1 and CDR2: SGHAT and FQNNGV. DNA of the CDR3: TGTGCCAGCAGCTCTTCAGGGGGAGATGAAAAACTGTTTTTT. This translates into CASSSSGGDEKLFF.

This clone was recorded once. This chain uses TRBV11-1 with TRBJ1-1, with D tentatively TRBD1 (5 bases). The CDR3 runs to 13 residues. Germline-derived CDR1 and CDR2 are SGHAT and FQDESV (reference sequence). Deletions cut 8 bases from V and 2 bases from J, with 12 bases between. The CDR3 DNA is TGTGCCAGCGGATCGACAGTTAACACTGAAGCTTTCTTT. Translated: CASGSTVNTEAFF. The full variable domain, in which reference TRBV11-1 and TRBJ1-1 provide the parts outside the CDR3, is EAEVAQSPRYKITEKSQAVAFWCDPISGHATLYWYRQILGQGPELLVQFQDESVVDDSQLPKDRFSAERLKGVDSTLKIQPAELGDSAMYLCASGSTVNTEAFFGQGTRLTVV.

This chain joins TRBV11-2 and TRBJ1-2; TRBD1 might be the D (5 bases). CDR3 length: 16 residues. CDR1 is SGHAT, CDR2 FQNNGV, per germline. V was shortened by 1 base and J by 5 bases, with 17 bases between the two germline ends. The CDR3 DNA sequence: TGTGCCAGCAGCTTAGGAGGACTTAGGGGAGGATATGGCTACACCTTC. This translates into CASSLGGLRGGYGYTF.

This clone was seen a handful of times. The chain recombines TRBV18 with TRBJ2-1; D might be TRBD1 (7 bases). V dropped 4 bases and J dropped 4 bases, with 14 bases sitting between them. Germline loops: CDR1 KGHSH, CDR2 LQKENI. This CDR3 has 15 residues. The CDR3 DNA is TGTGCCAGCTCACAGGCGACAGGGACTTACAATGAGCAGTTCTTC. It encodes CASSQATGTYNEQFF.

DNA for the CDR3: TGTGCCAGCAGGCACCGGGACAGGCAGTATTTT. Translated, it gives CASRHRDRQYF. This sequence joins TRBV6-5 and TRBJ2-3, with 7 bases lining up with TRBD1. The J segment lost 11 bases and the V segment lost 6 bases, leaving 5 bases of the junction unmatched. Per the germline V gene, CDR1 is MNHEY and CDR2 is SVGAGI. The CDR3 spans 11 residues.